Each of the 12 T cell receptor beta chains below was sequenced from the same sample in a study of T cell responses to AZD1222 COVID-19 vaccine. Data came from immunoSEQ multiplex PCR; TCRdb stores just in-frame clones and leaves some out. The sample lists 250,000 to 300,000 clones, around 92% occurring once. The sample in question was peripheral blood, obtained 28 days after the second AZD1222 dose. The source of these receptors is an adult who received the AZD1222 COVID-19 vaccine.

V is TRBV10-3 and J is TRBJ1-1, with D unclear. CDR3 size: 15 residues. Germline V gives CDR1 ENHRY, CDR2 SYGVKD. Between the trimmed V and J ends, which lost 0 bases and 5 bases, there was a span of 13 bases. Here the CDR3 reads CAISESVARRTEAFF. CDR3 nucleotides: TGTGCCATCAGTGAGTCCGTTGCCCGTCGGACTGAAGCTTTCTTT.

The chain has TRBV3-1 (or the pseudogene TRBV3-2) and TRBJ1-2; no clear D. Germline CDR1 reads LGHDT; CDR2 reads YNNKEL (reference sequence). The CDR3 length is 12 residues. Deletions cut 0 bases from V and 8 bases from J, with 7 bases between. The CDR3: CASSQDPEGYTF. The CDR3, as DNA: TGTGCCAGCAGCCAAGACCCGGAAGGCTACACCTTC.

This chain connects TRBV29-1 to TRBJ2-7; a possible D gene is TRBD1 (6 bases). V was clipped by 7 bases and J by 3 bases, with 10 bases between them. CDR3 length equals 11 residues. Germline V lookup: CDR1 SQVTM, CDR2 ANQGSEA. The CDR3 nucleotides read TGCAGCGGCGGACAGAACTACGAGCAGTACTTC. Translating gives CSGGQNYEQYF.

The V gene is TRBV30, the J gene TRBJ1-1; D uncertain. Trimming pared 3 bases from V and 4 bases from J, leaving 9 bases between. This CDR3 spans 12 amino acids. Germline loops: CDR1 GTSNPN, CDR2 SVGIG (reference sequence). CDR3 amino acids: CAWRWGGTEAFF. The CDR3 DNA sequence: TGTGCCTGGAGGTGGGGTGGCACTGAAGCTTTCTTT.

The CDR3 loop reads CSASGEGRFWATEAFF. CDR3 bases: TGCAGTGCTAGTGGTGAGGGGAGATTCTGGGCAACTGAAGCTTTCTTT. The genes are TRBV20-1 and TRBJ1-1; a weak D match, TRBD1 (5 bases). Trimming cost V 3 bases and J 5 bases, with 22 bases left between them. This CDR3 is 16 amino acids long. Germline loops: CDR1 DFQATT, CDR2 SNEGSKA (reference sequence).

V usage is TRBV7-9 and J usage is TRBJ2-7; D is ambiguous. This CDR3 has 14 residues. Germline V gene sequence: CDR1 SEHNR, CDR2 FQNEAQ (reference sequence). Deletions cut 3 bases from V and 0 bases from J, with 9 bases between. The CDR3 here is CASSFAASSYEQYF. The CDR3 coding sequence is TGTGCCAGCAGCTTTGCGGCTAGCTCCTACGAGCAGTACTTC.

V is TRBV7-9 and J is TRBJ2-3; possible D gene TRBD1, 5 bases. The V end was cut by 3 bases, the J end by 0 bases, with 7 bases between. CDR1 SEHNR and CDR2 FQNEAQ come from the germline V gene (reference sequence). The CDR3 totals 14 residues. The CDR3 here is CASSFRQSTDTQYF. CDR3 DNA: TGTGCCAGCAGCTTCCGACAGAGCACAGATACGCAGTATTTT.

This clone was found a few times. V usage is TRBV25-1 and J usage is TRBJ2-7; D remains ambiguous. CDR1 MGHDK and CDR2 SYGVNS come from the germline V gene. This CDR3 comprises 12 residues. Trimming pared 3 bases from V and 0 bases from J, leaving 3 bases between. CDR3 sequence (DNA): TGTGCCAGCAGTGAGGCCTCCTACGAGCAGTACTTC. This translates into CASSEASYEQYF.

The chain joins TRBV6-2 or TRBV6-3 to TRBJ1-5; TRBD1 is a possible D gene (5 bases). CDR1 MNHEY and CDR2 SVGEGT come from the germline V gene. The CDR3 has 12 amino acids. Trimming took 4 bases from V and 11 from J, leaving 12 bases between them. The CDR3 DNA is TGTGCCAGCAGTTCCCGGGACGGCACCCAGCATTTT. Encoded protein: CASSSRDGTQHF.

The chain uses TRBV6-5 and TRBJ2-7; D possibly matches TRBD1 or TRBD2 (5 bases each). The CDR3 spans 14 residues. The V gene lost 7 bases and the J gene lost 7 bases, with 20 bases spanning the gap. Germline CDR1 MNHEY, CDR2 SVGAGI. The CDR3 is CASTVGASLREQYF. In DNA form, the CDR3 reads TGTGCCAGCACTGTCGGGGCTTCCCTCCGGGAGCAGTACTTC.

The chain uses TRBV15 and TRBJ1-6; 10 bases map to TRBD1. J was trimmed by 11 bases and V by 0 bases; bases with no gene match: 4. This CDR3 is 15 amino acids long. In germline, CDR1 is LNHNV, CDR2 YYDKDF (reference sequence). CDR3 in DNA: TGTGCCACCAGCAGAGATCTCGGACAGGGGGCACCCCTCCACTTT. Translation: CATSRDLGQGAPLHF.

The chain recombines TRBV7-6 with TRBJ2-1; D assignment may be TRBD1 or TRBD2 (5 bases each). CDR3 length: 16 amino acids. Germline-derived CDR1 and CDR2 are SGHVS and FNYEAQ. V was cut by 7 bases and J by 4 bases, with 20 bases left in between. The CDR3 nucleotides are TGTGCCAGCACCTCATATCAGGGACGGAATTACAATGAGCAGTTCTTC. Translating it yields CASTSYQGRNYNEQFF.